This is a list of T cell receptor beta chains from one sample in a study of T cell repertoires in cytomegalovirus infection. These TCRs are of unknown antigen specificity. TCRdb recomputed calls from the reads with MiXCR, one row per CDR3 protein. The profile shows approximately 600,000 distinct CDR3 sequences, 40% of them singletons. This specimen consisted of cultured PBMCs, obtained from culture after CMV antigen stimulation. All receptors derive from a human donor in good health (CMV status not recorded). Some clones in this sample may be carry-over from other donors' samples. Each CDR3 is given with its conserved first and last residue. A D gene is named only where the DNA matches it firmly. Rows give clone size only sometimes, using once, few, many, or a class for an expanded clone.

clone_size d_call j_call v_call cdr3_aa cdr3_nt
few NA TRBJ2-2 TRBV19 CASSIGRGAGELFF TGTGCCAGTAGTATTGGGAGAGGGGCCGGGGAGCTGTTTTTT
NA NA TRBJ2-3 TRBV30 CAWSGGADTQYF TGTGCCTGGAGTGGGGGGGCAGATACGCAGTATTTT
few NA TRBJ2-3 TRBV7-2 CAGTGAPDTQYF TGTGCCGGGACGGGGGCCCCAGATACGCAGTATTTT
NA NA TRBJ2-2 TRBV7-6 CASSTRDGGGELFF TGTGCCAGCAGCACCCGGGACGGCGGCGGGGAGCTGTTTTTT
NA NA TRBJ2-5 TRBV20-1 CSAQQASHQETQYF TGCAGTGCGCAACAGGCTAGCCACCAAGAGACCCAGTACTTC
NA TRBD2 TRBJ2-5 TRBV20-1 CSAGGGSETQYF TGCAGTGCCGGCGGGGGTTCAGAGACCCAGTACTTC
NA NA TRBJ2-1 TRBV19 CASQRFPWGSGEQFF TGTGCCAGCCAGCGCTTCCCCTGGGGATCGGGTGAGCAGTTCTTC
NA TRBD2 TRBJ2-1 TRBV6-6 CASSKLLAGVLAEQFF TGTGCCAGCAGTAAGCTACTAGCGGGAGTTTTGGCTGAGCAGTTCTTC
few NA TRBJ2-1 TRBV28 CASSWGFMGQFF TGTGCCAGCAGCTGGGGCTTCATGGGGCAGTTCTTC
NA NA TRBJ1-6 TRBV18 CASSPGTALVSPLHF TGTGCCAGCTCGCCCGGGACGGCCCTGGTGTCACCCCTCCACTTT
NA TRBD1 TRBJ1-4 TRBV7-2 CASSLIGTGNVENLFF TGTGCCAGCAGCTTAATTGGGACAGGGAACGTGGAAAACCTGTTTTTT
NA NA TRBJ2-3 TRBV12-5 CASGLGGWADTQYF TGTGCTAGTGGTTTAGGGGGTTGGGCAGATACGCAGTATTTT
few NA TRBJ1-5 TRBV19 CASREVKWGQPQHF TGTGCCAGTAGGGAGGTGAAGTGGGGTCAGCCCCAGCATTTT